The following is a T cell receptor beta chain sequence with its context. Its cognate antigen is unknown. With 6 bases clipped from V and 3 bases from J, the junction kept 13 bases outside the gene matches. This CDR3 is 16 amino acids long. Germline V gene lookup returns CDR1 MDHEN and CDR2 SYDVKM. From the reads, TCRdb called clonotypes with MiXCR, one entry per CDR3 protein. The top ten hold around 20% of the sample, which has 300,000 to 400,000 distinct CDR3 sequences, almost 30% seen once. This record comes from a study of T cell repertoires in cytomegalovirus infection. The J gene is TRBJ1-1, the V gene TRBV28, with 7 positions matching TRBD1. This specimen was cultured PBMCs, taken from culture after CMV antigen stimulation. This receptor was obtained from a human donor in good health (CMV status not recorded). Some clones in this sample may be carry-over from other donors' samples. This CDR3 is CASSLGDSFRDTEAFF. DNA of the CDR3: TGTGCCAGCAGCCTCGGGGACAGCTTTAGGGACACTGAAGCTTTCTTT.